Below are 14 T cell receptor beta chains sequenced from a single sample in a study of shared clonotypes between healthy human individuals. CD45RO negativity and positive selection for CCR7 defined naive CD8 cells, a population that excluded terminally differentiated effector memory CD45RA+ cells. Generated by immunoSEQ multiplex PCR, the TCRdb table keeps only in-frame clones and is missing some. The repertoire holds around 1,900,000 clones, with 93% as singletons. The specimen sequenced was naive CD8+ T cells from PBMCs. These receptors originate from a man in his late teens or twenties in good health. Some clones in this sample may be carry-over from other donors' samples.

This chain uses TRBV27 with TRBJ1-2; no clear D. Germline loops: CDR1 MNHEY, CDR2 SMNVEV (reference sequence). The germline V and J ends were trimmed by 8 bases and 2 bases, with 18 bases remaining between them. CDR3 length equals 15 residues. The CDR3 reads CASGPGVPANYGYTF. Here the CDR3 DNA reads TGTGCCAGCGGCCCCGGCGTCCCAGCGAACTATGGCTACACCTTC.

The rearrangement joins TRBV5-1 to TRBJ2-2; D unclear. Trimming removed 5 bases at V and 3 bases at J, with 8 bases between. CDR1 SGHRS and CDR2 YFSETQ come from the germline V gene. This CDR3 contains 13 residues. CDR3 amino acids: CASRWVDTGELFF. The CDR3 DNA sequence: TGCGCCAGCAGATGGGTGGACACCGGGGAGCTGTTTTTT.

The chain uses TRBV7-3 and TRBJ1-2; D may be TRBD1 (6 bases). Germline V lookup: CDR1 SGHTA, CDR2 FQGTGA. The CDR3 extends over 16 amino acids. With 0 bases removed from V and 0 bases from J, the gap between germline ends came to 11 bases. Written as DNA, the CDR3 is TGTGCCAGCAGCTTAACAGGGGGAGCCACTAACTATGGCTACACCTTC. Residues: CASSLTGGATNYGYTF.

The rearrangement joins TRBV5-4 to TRBJ2-7; TRBD1 matches 8 bases. This CDR3 comprises 13 residues. Germline CDR1 and CDR2: SGHNT and YYREEE (reference sequence). V lost 3 bases and J lost 3; bases outside the gene matches: 2. For the CDR3, the DNA is TGTGCCAGCAGCTGGGACAGGAACTACGAGCAGTACTTC. Translation gives CASSWDRNYEQYF. Looking up the rest from reference TRBV5-4 and TRBJ2-7 gives the full variable domain: ETGVTQSPTHLIKTRGQQVTLRCSSQSGHNTVSWYQQALGQGPQFIFQYYREEENGRGNFPPRFSGLQFPNYSSELNVNALELDDSALYLCASSWDRNYEQYFGPGTRLTVT.

The chain links TRBV19 to TRBJ1-3; D gene uncertain. The CDR3 has 14 residues. Looked up from germline, CDR1 is LNHDA and CDR2 is SQIVND (reference sequence). Between the trimmed V and J ends, which lost 10 bases and 4 bases, there was a span of 17 bases. The CDR3 coding sequence is TGTGCCACCCTCCCTCAAGTGCCCGGAAACACCATATATTTT. Protein: CATLPQVPGNTIYF.

V usage is TRBV29-1 and J usage is TRBJ2-7; 7 positions match TRBD2. Germline CDR1 reads SQVTM; CDR2 reads ANQGSEA. Trimming at V came to 6 bases and at J to 0 bases, leaving 5 bases not matched to a gene. The CDR3 sequence is 13 residues long. CDR3 DNA: TGCAGCGTGGGACTAAAGAGCTCCTACGAGCAGTACTTC. Its translation: CSVGLKSSYEQYF.

This chain connects TRBV27 to TRBJ2-6; TRBD2 might be the D (5 bases). Per germline, CDR1 MNHEY and CDR2 SMNVEV (reference sequence). The CDR3 sequence is 20 residues long. The V and J ends lost 2 bases and 4 bases respectively, with 24 bases between them. CDR3: CASSLTGRTLTEVGANVLTF. The CDR3 DNA follows: TGTGCCAGCAGTTTAACGGGCAGGACTCTAACAGAAGTAGGGGCCAACGTCCTGACTTTC. Together with reference TRBV27 and TRBJ2-6, the CDR3 gives the full variable domain: EAQVTQNPRYLITVTGKKLTVTCSQNMNHEYMSWYRQDPGLGLRQIYYSMNVEVTDKGDVPEGYKVSRKEKRNFPLILESPSPNQTSLYFCASSLTGRTLTEVGANVLTFGAGSRLTVL.

In this sample, this clone turned up once. The CDR3 nucleotides are TGTGCCAGCAGCAGACCTAGCGGGGGAACCTACGAGCAGTACTTC. Translated, it gives CASSRPSGGTYEQYF. V gene TRBV7-9 combines with J gene TRBJ2-7; TRBD2 aligns across 10 bases. The CDR3 is 15 residues long. The V gene's germline CDR1 is SEHNR and CDR2 FQNEAQ (reference sequence). V trimming: 5 bases; J trimming: 2 bases; junction bases outside the gene matches: 6. Combining the CDR3 with reference TRBV7-9 and TRBJ2-7 gives the whole variable domain DTGVSQNPRHKITKRGQNVTFRCDPISEHNRLYWYRQTLGQGPEFLTYFQNEAQLEKSRLLSDRFSAERPKGSFSTLEIQRTEQGDSAMYLCASSRPSGGTYEQYFGPGTRLTVT.

In DNA, the CDR3 is TGTGCCAGAAGCTTAGTGGCGGGAGGGGACTACGAGCAGTACTTC. Protein product: CARSLVAGGDYEQYF. The V call is TRBV7-5, the J call TRBJ2-7; the DNA was not used to check the table's D call, TRBD2. TRBV7-5 is labeled a pseudogene. The CDR3 has 15 amino acids.

As concerns this clone: This specimen includes other DNA sequences encoding the same CDR3. The chain employs TRBV9 and TRBJ2-7, with 9 bases that match TRBD1. The J segment lost 3 bases and the V segment lost 4 bases, leaving 5 bases of the junction unmatched. The CDR3 runs 14 residues. CDR1 is SGDLS and CDR2 is YYNGEE in the germline V gene. CDR3 sequence: CASSPRTGDYEQYF. In nucleotides, the CDR3 is TGTGCCAGCAGCCCCCGGACAGGGGACTACGAGCAGTACTTC.

The chain couples TRBV5-1 to TRBJ1-1; maybe TRBD1 (6 bases). Germline CDR1 is SGHRS and CDR2 is YFSETQ. Trimming pared 4 bases from V and 4 bases from J, leaving 11 bases between. The CDR3 covers 13 residues. This CDR3 is CASSRTEITEAFF. In DNA, the CDR3 is TGCGCCAGCAGCAGGACAGAAATCACTGAAGCTTTCTTT.

This clone is deemed medium-sized. This sequence joins TRBV2 and TRBJ2-3, with D unclear. This CDR3 is 13 amino acids long. CDR1 is SNHLY and CDR2 is FYNNEI in the germline V gene. The ends were cut back, 2 bases at V and 1 base at J, with 4 bases in the middle. The CDR3: CASSEWGTDTQYF. The CDR3 DNA sequence: TGTGCCAGCAGTGAATGGGGCACAGATACGCAGTATTTT.

The gene calls are TRBV19 and TRBJ2-1; TRBD2 is a possible D gene (5 bases). Germline CDR1 LNHDA, CDR2 SQIVND (reference sequence). The germline V and J ends were trimmed by 3 bases and 4 bases, with 13 bases remaining between them. The CDR3 has 15 amino acids. The CDR3 here is CASSIYGNHYNEQFF. In DNA form, the CDR3 reads TGTGCCAGTAGTATTTACGGGAATCATTACAATGAGCAGTTCTTC.

This chain joins TRBV7-9 and TRBJ2-1; 12 nucleotides line up with TRBD2. The CDR3 loop spans 15 amino acids. Germline trimming cut 6 bases from V and 8 bases from J; bases unmatched to any gene: 8. Germline assignment: CDR1 SEHNR and CDR2 FQNEAQ (reference sequence). CDR3: CASRGRTSGIHEQFF. In DNA, the CDR3 is TGTGCCAGCAGAGGGCGGACTAGCGGGATACATGAGCAGTTCTTC.